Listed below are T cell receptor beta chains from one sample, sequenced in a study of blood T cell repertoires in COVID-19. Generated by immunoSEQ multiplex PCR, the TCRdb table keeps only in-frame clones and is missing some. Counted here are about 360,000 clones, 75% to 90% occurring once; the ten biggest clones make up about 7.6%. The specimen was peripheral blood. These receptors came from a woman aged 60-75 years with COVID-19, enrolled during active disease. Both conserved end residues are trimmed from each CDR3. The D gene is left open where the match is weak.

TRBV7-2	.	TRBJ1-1	ASSFGSMNTEAF
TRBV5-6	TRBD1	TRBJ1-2	ASSPGTANYGYT
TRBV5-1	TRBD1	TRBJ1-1	ASSPDRGSTEAF
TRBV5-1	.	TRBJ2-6	ASTSSGANVLT
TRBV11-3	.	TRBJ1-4	ASSFDVTGVVKLF
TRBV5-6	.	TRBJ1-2	ASSNPPHSYGYT
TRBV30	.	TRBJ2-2	AWSFGRGRTGELF
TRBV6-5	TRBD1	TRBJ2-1	ASRWTGADNEQF
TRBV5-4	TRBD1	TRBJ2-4	ASSLDRGALAKNIQY
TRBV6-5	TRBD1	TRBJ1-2	ASSWLPGQGAAAT
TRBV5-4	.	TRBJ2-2	ASNVQTNTGELF
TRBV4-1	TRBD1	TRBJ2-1	ASSRTDREPYNEQF
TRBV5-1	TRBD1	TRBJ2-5	ASFPGQGRETQY
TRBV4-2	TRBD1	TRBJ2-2	ASSRTGQGDTGELF
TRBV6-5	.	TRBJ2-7	ASSSQGEPYEQY
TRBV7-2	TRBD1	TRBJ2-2	ASSIQGVYTGELF
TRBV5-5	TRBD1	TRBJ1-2	ASSLGGDRWRRGYT
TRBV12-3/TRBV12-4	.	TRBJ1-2	ATLTENYGYT
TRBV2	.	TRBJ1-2	ASRTTAGPGGYT
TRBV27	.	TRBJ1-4	ASSLKRHEKLF
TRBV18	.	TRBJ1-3	ASSKSLPTGKPGNTIY
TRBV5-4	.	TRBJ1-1	ASSLDGGVTEAF
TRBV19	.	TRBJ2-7	ASSLRGATYEQY
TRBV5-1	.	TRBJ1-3	ASSLGAGNTIY
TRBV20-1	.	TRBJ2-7	SARDLYEQY
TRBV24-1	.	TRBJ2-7	ATKQGRAYEQY
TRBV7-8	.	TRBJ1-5	ASSSQPRLSNQPQH
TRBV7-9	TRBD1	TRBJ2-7	ASSPGAGTGAYEQY
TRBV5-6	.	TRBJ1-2	ASSLSSGNGLGYT
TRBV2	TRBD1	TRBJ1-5	ASSELQGGNQPQH
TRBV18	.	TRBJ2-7	ASSASQGWYEQY
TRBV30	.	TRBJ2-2	ASTRQGNTGELF
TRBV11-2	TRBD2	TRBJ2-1	ASSLGTSGGSSYNEQF
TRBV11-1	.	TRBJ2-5	ASSPDKETQY
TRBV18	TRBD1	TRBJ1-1	ASSPQGTEQNTEAF
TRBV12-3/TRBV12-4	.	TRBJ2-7	ASSPAGSEQY
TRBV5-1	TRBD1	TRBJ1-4	ASSLLTGGNEKLF
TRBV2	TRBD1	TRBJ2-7	ASNKETGLGEQY
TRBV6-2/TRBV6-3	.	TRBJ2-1	ASSSMTGYNEQF
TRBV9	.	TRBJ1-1	ASSVSGRNTEAF
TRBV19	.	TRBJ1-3	ASSIAHEQGPDRSGNTIY
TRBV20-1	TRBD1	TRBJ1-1	SASLMTGLGGEAF
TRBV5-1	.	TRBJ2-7	ASSSGGDRVY
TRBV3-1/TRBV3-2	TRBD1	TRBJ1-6	ASSQGTGGSPLH
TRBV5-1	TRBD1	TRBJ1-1	ASSTGQGETEAF
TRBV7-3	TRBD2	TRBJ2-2	ASSRTGGLAATGELF
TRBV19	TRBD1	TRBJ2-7	ASSGTGSRAYEQY
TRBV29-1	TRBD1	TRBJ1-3	SVEGRGQGAGNTIY
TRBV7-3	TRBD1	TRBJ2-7	ASSRDGQGGTFHEQY